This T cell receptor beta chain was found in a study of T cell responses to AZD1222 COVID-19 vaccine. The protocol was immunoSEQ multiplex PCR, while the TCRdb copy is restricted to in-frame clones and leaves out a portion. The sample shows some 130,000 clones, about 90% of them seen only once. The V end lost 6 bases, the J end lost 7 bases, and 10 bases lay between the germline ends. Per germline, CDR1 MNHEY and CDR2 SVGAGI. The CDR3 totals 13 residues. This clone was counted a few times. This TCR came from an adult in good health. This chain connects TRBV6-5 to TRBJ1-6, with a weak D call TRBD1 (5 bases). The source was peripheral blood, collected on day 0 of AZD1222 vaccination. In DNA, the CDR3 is TGTGCCAGCAGGGGGCCAGTAAATTCACCCCTCCACTTT. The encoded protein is CASRGPVNSPLHF.